This T cell receptor (beta chain) was identified during a study of blood T cell repertoires in COVID-19. The CDR3 runs to 17 residues. V lost 5 bases and J lost 6; bases outside the gene matches: 17. From germline, CDR1 is SQVTM and CDR2 ANQGSEA. Those who participated ranged in age from about 18 to 95 years and resided in 24 US areas. Data came from immunoSEQ multiplex PCR; TCRdb stores just in-frame clones and leaves some out. This sample has more than 300,000 clones, with around nine tenths found just once. The chain has TRBV29-1 and TRBJ2-3, with TRBD2 matching 10 bases. The TCR comes from a woman under 40 who had been exposed to COVID-19. The material sequenced was PBMCs or T cells enriched from blood (not recorded which). CDR3 bases: TGCAGCGTTCGCAAAATACCGGGACTAGCGCGGGTGGATACGCAGTATTTT. It translates to CSVRKIPGLARVDTQYF.